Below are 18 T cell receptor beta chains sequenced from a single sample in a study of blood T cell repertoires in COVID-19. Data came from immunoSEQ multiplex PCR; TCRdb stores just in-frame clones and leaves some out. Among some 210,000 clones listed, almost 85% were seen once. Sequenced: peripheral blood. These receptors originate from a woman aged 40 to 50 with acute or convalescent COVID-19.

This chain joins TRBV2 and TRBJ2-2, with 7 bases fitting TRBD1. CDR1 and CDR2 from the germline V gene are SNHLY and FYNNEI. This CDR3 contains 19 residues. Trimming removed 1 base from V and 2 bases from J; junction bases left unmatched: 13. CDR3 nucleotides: TGTGCCAGCAGTGAAGGGGGCGTGGTAGACAGGGCAAACACCGGGGAGCTGTTTTTT. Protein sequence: CASSEGGVVDRANTGELFF.

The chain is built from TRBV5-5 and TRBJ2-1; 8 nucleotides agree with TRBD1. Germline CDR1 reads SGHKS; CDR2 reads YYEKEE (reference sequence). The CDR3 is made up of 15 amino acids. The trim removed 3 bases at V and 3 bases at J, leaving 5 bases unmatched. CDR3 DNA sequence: TGTGCCAGCAGCTATAACGGACAGGGCTACAATGAGCAGTTCTTC. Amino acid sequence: CASSYNGQGYNEQFF.

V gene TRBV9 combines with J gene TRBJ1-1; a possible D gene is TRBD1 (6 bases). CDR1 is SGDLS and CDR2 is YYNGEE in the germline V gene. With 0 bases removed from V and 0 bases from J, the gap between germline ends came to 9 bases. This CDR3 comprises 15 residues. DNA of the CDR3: TGTGCCAGCAGCGTAGAGGGGGGGATGAACACTGAAGCTTTCTTT. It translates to CASSVEGGMNTEAFF.

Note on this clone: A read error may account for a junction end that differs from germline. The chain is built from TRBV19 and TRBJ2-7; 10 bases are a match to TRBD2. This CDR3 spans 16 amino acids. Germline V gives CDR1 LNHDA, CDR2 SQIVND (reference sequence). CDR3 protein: CASSNSYSGGPYERYF. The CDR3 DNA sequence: TGTGCCAGTAGCAACTCCTATAGCGGGGGGCCCTACGAGCGGTACTTC.

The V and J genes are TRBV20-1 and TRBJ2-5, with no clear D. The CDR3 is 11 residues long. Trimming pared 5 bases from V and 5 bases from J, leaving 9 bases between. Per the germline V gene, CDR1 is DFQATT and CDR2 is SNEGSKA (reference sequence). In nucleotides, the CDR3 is TGCAGTGCTGGCCTTTCGGAGACCCAGTACTTC. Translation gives CSAGLSETQYF.

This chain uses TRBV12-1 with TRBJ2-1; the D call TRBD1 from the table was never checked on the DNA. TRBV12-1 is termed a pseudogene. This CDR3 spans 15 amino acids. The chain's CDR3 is CASSSGQVPHNEQFF. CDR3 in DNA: TGTGCCAGCAGCTCTGGACAGGTTCCCCACAATGAGCAGTTCTTC.

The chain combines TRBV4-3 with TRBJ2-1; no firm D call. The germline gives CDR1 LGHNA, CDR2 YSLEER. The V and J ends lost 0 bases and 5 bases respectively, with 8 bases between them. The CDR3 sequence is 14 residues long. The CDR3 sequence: CASSQDNSDNEQFF. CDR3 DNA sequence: TGCGCCAGCAGCCAAGATAATTCTGACAATGAGCAGTTCTTC.

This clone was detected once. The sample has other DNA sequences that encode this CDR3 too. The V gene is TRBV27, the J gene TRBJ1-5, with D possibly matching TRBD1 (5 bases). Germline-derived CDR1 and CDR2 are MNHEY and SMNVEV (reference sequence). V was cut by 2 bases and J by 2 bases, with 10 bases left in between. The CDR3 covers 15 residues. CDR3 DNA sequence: TGTGCCAGCAGTTTAGGAACAGGAGGCAATCAGCCCCAGCATTTT. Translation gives CASSLGTGGNQPQHF.

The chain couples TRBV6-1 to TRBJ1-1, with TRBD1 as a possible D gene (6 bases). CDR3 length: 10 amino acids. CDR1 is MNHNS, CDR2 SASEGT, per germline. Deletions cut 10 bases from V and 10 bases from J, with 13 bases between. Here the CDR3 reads CATHRQAAFF. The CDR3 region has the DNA TGTGCCACCCATCGACAGGCAGCTTTCTTT.

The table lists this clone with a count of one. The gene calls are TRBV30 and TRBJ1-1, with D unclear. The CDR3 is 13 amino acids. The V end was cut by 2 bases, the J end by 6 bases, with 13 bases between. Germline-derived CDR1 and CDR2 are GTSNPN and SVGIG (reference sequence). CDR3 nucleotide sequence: TGTGCCTGGAGTTTAAGTTCAGGCGCTGAAGCTTTCTTT. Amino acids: CAWSLSSGAEAFF.

CDR3 amino acids: CSAIEFGQSNEKLFF. The CDR3 DNA is TGCAGCGCAATTGAATTTGGACAGTCGAATGAAAAACTGTTTTTT. The chain links TRBV29-1 to TRBJ1-4; D might be TRBD1 (6 bases). CDR3 length: 15 residues. Trimming shortened V by 7 bases and J by 5 bases, and 20 bases separated the two germline ends. The germline V gene encodes CDR1 SQVTM and CDR2 ANQGSEA.

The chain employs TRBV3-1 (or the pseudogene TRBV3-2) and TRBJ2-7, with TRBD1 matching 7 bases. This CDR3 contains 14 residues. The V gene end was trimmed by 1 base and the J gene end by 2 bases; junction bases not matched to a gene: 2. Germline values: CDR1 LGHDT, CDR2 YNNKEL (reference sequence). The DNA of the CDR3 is TGTGCCAGCAGCCAAGGGGACAGTACCTACGAGCAGTACTTC. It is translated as CASSQGDSTYEQYF.

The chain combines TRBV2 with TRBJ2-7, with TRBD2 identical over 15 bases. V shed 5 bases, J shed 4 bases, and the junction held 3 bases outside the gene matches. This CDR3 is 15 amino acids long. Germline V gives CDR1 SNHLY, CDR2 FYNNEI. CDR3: CASSQGTSGGYEQYF. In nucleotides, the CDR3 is TGTGCCAGCAGTCAAGGGACTAGCGGGGGGTACGAGCAGTACTTC.

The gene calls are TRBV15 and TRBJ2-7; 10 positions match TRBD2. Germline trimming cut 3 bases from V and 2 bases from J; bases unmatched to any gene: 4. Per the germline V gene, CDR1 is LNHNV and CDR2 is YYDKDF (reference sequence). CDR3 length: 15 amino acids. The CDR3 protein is CATSRGLALTYEQYF. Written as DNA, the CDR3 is TGTGCCACCAGCAGGGGACTAGCGCTTACCTACGAGCAGTACTTC.

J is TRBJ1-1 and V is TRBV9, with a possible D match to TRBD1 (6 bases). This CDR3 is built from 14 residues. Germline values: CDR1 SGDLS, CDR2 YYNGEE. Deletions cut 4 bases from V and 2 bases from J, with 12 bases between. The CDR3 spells CASSSQGGNTEAFF. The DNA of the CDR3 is TGTGCCAGCAGCTCCCAAGGGGGAAACACTGAAGCTTTCTTT.

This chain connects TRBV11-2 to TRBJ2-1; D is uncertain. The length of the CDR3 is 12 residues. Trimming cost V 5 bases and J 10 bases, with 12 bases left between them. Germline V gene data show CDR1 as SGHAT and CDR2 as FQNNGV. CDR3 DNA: TGTGCCAGCAGCCACCTTCGGCGGGAGCAGTTCTTC. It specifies CASSHLRREQFF. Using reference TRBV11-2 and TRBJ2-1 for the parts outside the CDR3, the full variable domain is EAGVAQSPRYKIIEKRQSVAFWCNPISGHATLYWYQQILGQGPKLLIQFQNNGVVDDSQLPKDRFSAERLKGVDSTLKIQPAKLEDSAVYLCASSHLRREQFFGPGTRLTVL.

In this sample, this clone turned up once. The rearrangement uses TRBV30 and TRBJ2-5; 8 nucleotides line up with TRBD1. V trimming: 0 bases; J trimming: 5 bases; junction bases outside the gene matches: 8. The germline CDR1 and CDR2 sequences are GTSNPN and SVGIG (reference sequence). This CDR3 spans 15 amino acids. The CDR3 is CAWSVRSGGWETQYF. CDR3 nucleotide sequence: TGTGCCTGGAGTGTAAGGTCAGGGGGCTGGGAGACCCAGTACTTC.

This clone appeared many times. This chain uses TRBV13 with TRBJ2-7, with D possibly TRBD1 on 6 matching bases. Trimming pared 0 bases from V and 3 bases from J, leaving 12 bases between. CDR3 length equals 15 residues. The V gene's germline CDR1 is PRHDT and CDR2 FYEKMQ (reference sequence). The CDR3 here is CASSLGAGALYEQYF. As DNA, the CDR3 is TGTGCCAGCAGCTTAGGCGCAGGGGCCCTCTACGAGCAGTACTTC.